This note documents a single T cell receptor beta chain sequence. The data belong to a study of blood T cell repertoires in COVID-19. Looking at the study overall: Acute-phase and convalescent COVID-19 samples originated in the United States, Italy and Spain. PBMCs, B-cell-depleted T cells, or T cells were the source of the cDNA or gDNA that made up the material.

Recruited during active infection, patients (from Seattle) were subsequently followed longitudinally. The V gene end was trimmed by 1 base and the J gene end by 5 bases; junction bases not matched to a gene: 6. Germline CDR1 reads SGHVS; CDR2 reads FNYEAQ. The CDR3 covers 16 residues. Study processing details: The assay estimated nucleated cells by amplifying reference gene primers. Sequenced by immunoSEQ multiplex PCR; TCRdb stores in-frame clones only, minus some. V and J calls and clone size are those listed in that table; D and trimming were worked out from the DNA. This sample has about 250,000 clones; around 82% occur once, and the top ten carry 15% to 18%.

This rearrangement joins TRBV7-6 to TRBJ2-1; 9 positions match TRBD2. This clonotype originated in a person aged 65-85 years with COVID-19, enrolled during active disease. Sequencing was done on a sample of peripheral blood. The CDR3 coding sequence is TGTGCCAGCAGCTTAGGGTGGCTAGCGGGGCACAATGAGCAGTTCTTC. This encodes CASSLGWLAGHNEQFF.